Listed here are 19 T cell receptor beta chains from one sample, sequenced in a study of blood T cell repertoires in COVID-19. Sequenced by immunoSEQ multiplex PCR; TCRdb stores in-frame clones only, minus some. The table shows 52,000 or so clones, with 85% to 90% occurring only once. The material sequenced was peripheral blood. Source of these receptors: a human donor in a cohort sampled during active COVID-19.

This chain joins TRBV7-9 and TRBJ1-5; 8 nucleotides line up with TRBD1. This CDR3 region has 14 residues. After removal of 3 bases from V and 6 bases from J, the junction contained 4 bases not matched to a gene. CDR1 and CDR2 from the germline V gene are SEHNR and FQNEAQ (reference sequence). This chain's CDR3 is CASSLPGGGQPQHF. The CDR3 DNA follows: TGTGCCAGCAGCTTGCCAGGGGGCGGTCAGCCCCAGCATTTT.

This clone was detected once. V usage is TRBV14 and J usage is TRBJ1-1; D not resolved. The germline gives CDR1 SGHDN, CDR2 FVKESK. Trimming shortened V by 0 bases and J by 7 bases, and 9 bases separated the two germline ends. This CDR3 region has 13 residues. The CDR3 loop is CASSQEWRGEAFF. Written as DNA, the CDR3 is TGTGCCAGCAGCCAAGAATGGCGGGGTGAAGCTTTCTTT. Variable domain in full (rest from reference TRBV14 and TRBJ1-1): EAGVTQFPSHSVIEKGQTVTLRCDPISGHDNLYWYRRVMGKEIKFLLHFVKESKQDESGMPNNRFLAERTGGTYSTLKVQPAELEDSGVYFCASSQEWRGEAFFGQGTRLTVV.

The chain carries TRBV6-2 or TRBV6-3 and TRBJ1-1; 8 positions match TRBD1. The CDR3 loop spans 16 amino acids. Trimming cost V 5 bases and J 0 bases; bases outside gene matches: 8. Germline V gene lookup returns CDR1 MNHEY and CDR2 SVGEGT. DNA for the CDR3: TGTGCCAGCAGTCCCTGGCGGACAGGGCTGAACACTGAAGCTTTCTTT. Protein product: CASSPWRTGLNTEAFF.

This clone has only one observation. This chain joins TRBV7-3 and TRBJ2-2, with 10 bases lining up with TRBD2. V lost 6 bases and J lost 5; bases outside the gene matches: 15. Germline V gene sequence: CDR1 SGHTA, CDR2 FQGTGA. This CDR3 is built from 18 residues. The CDR3 loop is CASSFQPLAGDRTGELFF. In nucleotides, the CDR3 is TGTGCCAGCAGTTTCCAGCCGCTAGCGGGAGATAGGACCGGGGAGCTGTTTTTT. Combining the CDR3 with reference TRBV7-3 and TRBJ2-2 gives the whole variable domain GAGVSQTPSNKVTEKGKYVELRCDPISGHTALYWYRQSLGQGPEFLIYFQGTGAADDSGLPNDRFFAVRPEGSVSTLKIQRTERGDSAVYLCASSFQPLAGDRTGELFFGEGSRLTVL.

The chain joins TRBV6-4 to TRBJ2-3; 10 bases are a match to TRBD2. The CDR3 consists of 15 residues. The V segment lost 3 bases and the J segment 4 bases; nucleotides outside the gene matches: 4. Germline CDR1 MRHNA, CDR2 SNTAGT. In DNA, the CDR3 is TGTGCCAGCAGTGATTCACTAGCGGGGTCAGATACGCAGTATTTT. This encodes CASSDSLAGSDTQYF.

This chain connects TRBV7-2 to TRBJ1-1; weak D call: TRBD1 (5 bases). V was clipped by 1 base and J by 3 bases, with 9 bases between them. The CDR3 length is 14 residues. In germline, CDR1 is SGHTA, CDR2 FQGNSA. CDR3 sequence reads: CASSLGGRDTEAFF. In DNA, the CDR3 is TGTGCCAGCAGCTTAGGGGGGAGGGACACTGAAGCTTTCTTT.

The rearrangement links TRBV3-1 (or the pseudogene TRBV3-2) to TRBJ2-5, with 10 bases lining up with TRBD2. Germline assignment: CDR1 LGHDT and CDR2 YNNKEL (reference sequence). This CDR3 region has 17 residues. Trimming at V came to 4 bases and at J to 2 bases, leaving 10 bases not matched to a gene. As DNA, the CDR3 is TGTGCCAGCAGCCGCCCACAGCGGGGGGGAGCTCAAGAGACCCAGTACTTC. Translation: CASSRPQRGGAQETQYF.

The rearrangement joins TRBV10-3 to TRBJ1-1; TRBD1 matches at 9 bases. In germline, CDR1 is ENHRY, CDR2 SYGVKD. This CDR3 is built from 12 residues. V trimming: 8 bases; J trimming: 6 bases; junction bases outside the gene matches: 4. CDR3 residues: CAIGQGSAEAFF. DNA for the CDR3: TGTGCCATCGGACAGGGGAGCGCTGAAGCTTTCTTT.

The chain employs TRBV7-9 and TRBJ1-2, with 7 bases matching TRBD1. The germline gives CDR1 SEHNR, CDR2 FQNEAQ (reference sequence). V shed 1 base and J 4 bases; nucleotides not matched to a gene: 9. The CDR3 loop spans 16 amino acids. The CDR3 DNA follows: TGTGCCAGCAGCTTAGGGGATCGACAGGGCGGCTATGGCTACACCTTC. This codes for CASSLGDRQGGYGYTF. Looking up the rest from reference TRBV7-9 and TRBJ1-2 gives the full variable domain: DTGVSQNPRHKITKRGQNVTFRCDPISEHNRLYWYRQTLGQGPEFLTYFQNEAQLEKSRLLSDRFSAERPKGSFSTLEIQRTEQGDSAMYLCASSLGDRQGGYGYTFGSGTRLTVV.

The chain uses TRBV6-6 and TRBJ1-1; 8 bases line up with TRBD1. Trimming at V came to 6 bases and at J to 4 bases, leaving 7 bases not matched to a gene. This CDR3 spans 14 amino acids. The germline gives CDR1 MNHNY, CDR2 SVGAGI (reference sequence). The CDR3 bases are TGTGCCAGCAGATCGACAGGGGCATTCACTGAAGCTTTCTTT. It codes for CASRSTGAFTEAFF.

The chain employs TRBV5-1 and TRBJ2-5; a possible D gene is TRBD1 (7 bases). Trimming removed 1 base from V and 2 bases from J, with 15 bases in between. Per the germline V gene, CDR1 is SGHRS and CDR2 is YFSETQ. CDR3 length equals 16 residues. CDR3 sequence: CASSLPLAGGQETQYF. The CDR3 DNA reads TGCGCCAGCAGCTTGCCCCTCGCAGGGGGGCAAGAGACCCAGTACTTC.

The chain links TRBV27 to TRBJ1-5; 9 bases align to TRBD1. This CDR3 spans 16 amino acids. From germline, CDR1 is MNHEY and CDR2 SMNVEV (reference sequence). Losses at the gene ends were 7 bases for V and 3 bases for J; bases not matched to a gene: 10. This CDR3 is CASKTTGGVPNQPQHF. As DNA, the CDR3 is TGTGCCAGCAAGACGACAGGGGGAGTCCCCAATCAGCCCCAGCATTTT.

The chain joins TRBV19 to TRBJ2-3; 7 bases line up with TRBD2. The length of the CDR3 is 17 residues. V dropped 0 bases and J dropped 2; count of bases not matched to a gene: 8. Per the germline V gene, CDR1 is LNHDA and CDR2 is SQIVND (reference sequence). The CDR3 reads CASSIEGGSSHTDTQYF. As DNA, the CDR3 is TGTGCCAGTAGTATAGAGGGGGGGTCCTCCCACACAGATACGCAGTATTTT.

The chain has TRBV5-1 and TRBJ1-5, with 8 bases aligning to TRBD1. This CDR3 comprises 16 residues. Germline values: CDR1 SGHRS, CDR2 YFSETQ. Unmatched junction bases numbered 8, after V lost 5 bases and J lost 1 base. The CDR3 DNA follows: TGCGCCAGCAGGGCGGACAGGGAAGGGAGCAATCAGCCCCAGCATTTT. Translated, it gives CASRADREGSNQPQHF.

This chain links TRBV5-6 with TRBJ2-2; 7 nucleotides align to TRBD1. The CDR3 runs to 15 residues. The germline CDR1 and CDR2 sequences are SGHDT and YYEEEE. Trimming took 2 bases from V and 5 from J; bases not matched to a gene: 6. The CDR3 reads CASSFPTGVTGELFF. The CDR3 nucleotides read TGTGCCAGCAGCTTCCCAACAGGGGTGACCGGGGAGCTGTTTTTT.

The chain joins TRBV5-1 to TRBJ1-2, with D maybe TRBD1 (6 bases). Germline values: CDR1 SGHRS, CDR2 YFSETQ. V dropped 5 bases and J dropped 0 bases, with 14 bases sitting between them. The CDR3 has 15 residues. CDR3: CASRETGKPNYGYTF. CDR3 coding DNA: TGCGCCAGCAGGGAAACAGGGAAACCTAACTATGGCTACACCTTC.

The genes are TRBV5-4 and TRBJ1-2; weak D call: TRBD1 (5 bases). V lost 0 bases to trimming and J lost 5 bases, with 14 bases between them. CDR1 is SGHNT, CDR2 YYREEE, per germline (reference sequence). The CDR3 is 15 residues long. The CDR3 sequence: CASSLGSQGQYGYTF. CDR3 DNA sequence: TGTGCCAGCAGCTTGGGCTCGCAGGGCCAATATGGCTACACCTTC. The full variable domain, completed using reference TRBV5-4 and TRBJ1-2, is ETGVTQSPTHLIKTRGQQVTLRCSSQSGHNTVSWYQQALGQGPQFIFQYYREEENGRGNFPPRFSGLQFPNYSSELNVNALELDDSALYLCASSLGSQGQYGYTFGSGTRLTVV.

The chain has TRBV5-6 and TRBJ1-2; 10 bases line up with TRBD1. V lost 3 bases to trimming and J lost 8 bases; unmatched junction nucleotides: 10. The CDR3 contains 15 residues. Germline CDR1 and CDR2: SGHDT and YYEEEE. The CDR3 nucleotides read TGTGCCAGCAGCTCCGTCAACGGACAGGGGGGCGGCTACACCTTC. Its protein is CASSSVNGQGGGYTF.

The chain has TRBV29-1 and TRBJ2-1; D is undetermined. Germline CDR1 and CDR2: SQVTM and ANQGSEA. CDR3 size: 13 residues. Trimming shortened V by 7 bases and J by 3 bases, and 13 bases separated the two germline ends. CDR3 coding DNA: TGCAGCGCTAACTACGGAGACTACAATGAGCAGTTCTTC. Translated, it gives CSANYGDYNEQFF.